These 22 T cell receptor beta chains were sequenced from one sample in a study of cytomegalovirus exposure and HLA in healthy donors. Clones were sequenced by immunoSEQ multiplex PCR, and TCRdb holds only the in-frame ones, with some missing. The data show tens of thousands of clones, 90% to 96% seen once. The sample was PBMCs. These receptors were obtained from a man aged 18 to 29 in good health and CMV-seropositive.

The chain employs TRBV10-2 and TRBJ1-1; D ambiguous. Germline CDR1 WSHSY, CDR2 SAAADI. Trimming shortened V by 0 bases and J by 8 bases, and 10 bases separated the two germline ends. The CDR3 spans 13 residues. CDR3 loop: CASSESRVSEAFF. The CDR3 DNA sequence: TGCGCCAGCAGTGAGTCGAGAGTCTCCGAAGCTTTCTTT.

This chain joins TRBV5-1 and TRBJ2-1; 9 nucleotides match TRBD1. CDR3 length: 15 residues. Trimming took 10 bases from V and 7 from J; bases not matched to a gene: 15. Germline values: CDR1 SGHRS, CDR2 YFSETQ. The CDR3 DNA reads as TGCGCCGTCACCGGACAGGGGATGATTAGGAATGAGCAGTTCTTC. Translated, it gives CAVTGQGMIRNEQFF. Combining the CDR3 with reference TRBV5-1 and TRBJ2-1 gives the whole variable domain KAGVTQTPRYLIKTRGQQVTLSCSPISGHRSVSWYQQTPGQGLQFLFEYFSETQRNKGNFPGRFSGRQFSNSRSEMNVSTLELGDSALYLCAVTGQGMIRNEQFFGPGTRLTVL.

Of note for this clone: Germline is not matched at one junction end, which may reflect a read error. The chain uses TRBV7-7 and TRBJ2-3, with a tentative D call TRBD2 (5 bases). CDR3 length: 12 amino acids. Germline V CDR1 and CDR2: SSHAT, FNYEAQ (reference sequence). The CDR3 DNA reads TGTGCTAGCAGCCCGGACTCAGATACGCAGTATTTT. Translation gives CASSPDSDTQYF. The whole variable domain, remainder taken from reference TRBV7-7 and TRBJ2-3, is GAGVSQSPRYKVTKRGQDVTLRCDPISSHATLYWYQQALGQGPEFLTYFNYEAQPDKSGLPSDRFSAERPEGSISTLTIQRTEQRDSAMYRCASSPDSDTQYFGPGTRLTVL.

This chain links TRBV4-1 with TRBJ1-2; tentative D call: TRBD1 (6 bases). This CDR3 region has 14 residues. The germline gives CDR1 MGHRA, CDR2 YSYEKL. With 0 bases removed from V and 6 bases from J, the gap between germline ends came to 11 bases. The chain's CDR3 is CASSQETGWDGYTF. The CDR3 bases are TGCGCCAGCAGCCAAGAGACAGGATGGGATGGCTACACCTTC.

Remarks on this clone: Germline and junction disagree at one end, which may indicate a read error. This chain links TRBV14 with TRBJ1-2; D might be TRBD1 (5 bases). This CDR3 contains 14 residues. Germline V lookup: CDR1 SGHDN, CDR2 FVKESK. The CDR3 DNA reads as TGTGCCAGCAGCAAAGAGCCAGGGTTTCGTGGCTACACCTTC. Amino acid sequence: CASSKEPGFRGYTF.

This chain links TRBV7-6 with TRBJ1-1; D may be TRBD1 (6 bases). The ends were cut back, 6 bases at V and 4 bases at J, with 15 bases in the middle. The germline gives CDR1 SGHVS, CDR2 FNYEAQ. This CDR3 is built from 14 residues. Written as DNA, the CDR3 is TGTGCCAGCAGTTTTCAGGGGTTGGGCACTGAAGCTTTCTTT. This sequence encodes CASSFQGLGTEAFF.

The chain joins TRBV7-2 to TRBJ1-2; maybe TRBD1 (5 bases). Trimming shortened V by 7 bases and J by 8 bases, and 20 bases separated the two germline ends. The CDR3 runs to 14 residues. Germline CDR1 is SGHTA and CDR2 is FQGNSA. Here the CDR3 reads CASTWGGPLRGYTF. DNA for the CDR3: TGTGCCAGCACCTGGGGGGGTCCTCTACGAGGCTACACCTTC.

V gene TRBV4-2 combines with J gene TRBJ2-7; 11 bases agree with TRBD2. Trimming took 5 bases from V and 3 from J; bases not matched to a gene: 15. Germline-derived CDR1 and CDR2 are LGHNA and YNFKEQ. The length of the CDR3 is 18 residues. The DNA of the CDR3 is TGTGCCAGCAGCTACAATTTAGCGGGAGGGCCAGCTGGCTACGAGCAGTACTTC. Protein product: CASSYNLAGGPAGYEQYF.

The chain carries TRBV28 and TRBJ2-1; 9 nucleotides match TRBD2. The germline V gene encodes CDR1 MDHEN and CDR2 SYDVKM. This CDR3 has 15 residues. The V gene end was trimmed by 6 bases and the J gene end by 10 bases; junction bases not matched to a gene: 13. This CDR3 is CASSLGTSGPREQFF. In DNA form, the CDR3 reads TGTGCCAGCAGCCTGGGAACTAGCGGGCCCCGAGAGCAGTTCTTC.

This sequence joins TRBV25-1 and TRBJ2-1, with 7 bases aligning to TRBD1. Germline CDR1 and CDR2: MGHDK and SYGVNS. The CDR3 has 15 residues. J gave up 3 bases and V 6 bases, and 8 bases lay outside the gene matches. DNA of the CDR3: TGTGCCAGCAGGGGGGACAGTTTTAACTACAATGAGCAGTTCTTC. This gives the protein CASRGDSFNYNEQFF.

As to this clone: The sample carries other DNA sequences with the same CDR3. V and J are TRBV6-1 and TRBJ1-5; D call uncertain. The CDR3 length is 15 residues. In germline, CDR1 is MNHNS, CDR2 SASEGT. V was trimmed by 2 bases and J by 6 bases, leaving 14 bases between them. The CDR3 loop is CASSERGFNRQPQHF. CDR3 DNA sequence: TGTGCCAGCAGTGAACGGGGATTTAACCGTCAGCCCCAGCATTTT.

The chain joins TRBV12-2 to TRBJ2-5; the D segment call TRBD2 is taken from the table without a DNA check. TRBV12-2 is assigned pseudogene status. The CDR3 has 17 residues. The CDR3: CASRLARPRGSGETQYF. The DNA of the CDR3 is TGTGCAAGTCGCTTAGCCCGCCCCAGAGGGTCGGGGGAGACCCAGTACTTC.

V and J are TRBV19 and TRBJ2-7; 8 bases are shared with TRBD2. V lost 3 bases and J lost 5; bases outside the gene matches: 3. CDR3 length equals 13 residues. Germline V lookup: CDR1 LNHDA, CDR2 SQIVND (reference sequence). CDR3 sequence reads: CASSIAGGDEQYF. CDR3 coding DNA: TGTGCCAGTAGTATTGCGGGGGGAGACGAGCAGTACTTC. The full variable domain, in which reference TRBV19 and TRBJ2-7 provide the parts outside the CDR3, is DGGITQSPKYLFRKEGQNVTLSCEQNLNHDAMYWYRQDPGQGLRLIYYSQIVNDFQKGDIAEGYSVSREKKESFPLTVTSAQKNPTAFYLCASSIAGGDEQYFGPGTRLTVT.

V and J are TRBV13 and TRBJ1-2; D ambiguous. Germline V gene sequence: CDR1 PRHDT, CDR2 FYEKMQ (reference sequence). V gave up 0 bases and J gave up 6 bases, with 8 bases separating them. This CDR3 is built from 13 residues. CDR3 residues: CASSLGAVDGYTF. As DNA, the CDR3 is TGTGCCAGCAGCTTAGGGGCAGTTGATGGCTACACCTTC.

V and J are TRBV2 and TRBJ1-1; the D gene is possibly TRBD1 (5 bases). The germline gives CDR1 SNHLY, CDR2 FYNNEI. The length of the CDR3 is 14 residues. V dropped 2 bases and J dropped 0 bases, with 7 bases sitting between them. CDR3 protein: CASSEYRLNTEAFF. The DNA for the CDR3 is TGTGCCAGCAGTGAATACAGGCTGAACACTGAAGCTTTCTTT.

The chain links TRBV6-4 to TRBJ2-2, with TRBD1 as a possible D gene (6 bases). The CDR3 consists of 14 residues. With 4 bases removed from V and 8 bases from J, the gap between germline ends came to 14 bases. The V gene's germline CDR1 is MRHNA and CDR2 SNTAGT. The chain's CDR3 is CASSASGEIGELFF. Here the CDR3 DNA reads TGTGCCAGCAGTGCATCAGGGGAGATAGGGGAGCTGTTTTTT.

The chain has TRBV18 and TRBJ1-2; TRBD1 might be the D (6 bases). Germline values: CDR1 KGHSH, CDR2 LQKENI. This CDR3 spans 14 amino acids. V was trimmed by 5 bases and J by 0 bases, leaving 10 bases between them. Written as DNA, the CDR3 is TGTGCCAGCTCAGCAGGGGCCGCTAACTATGGCTACACCTTC. It yields the protein CASSAGAANYGYTF. Looking up the rest from reference TRBV18 and TRBJ1-2 gives the full variable domain: NAGVMQNPRHLVRRRGQEARLRCSPMKGHSHVYWYRQLPEEGLKFMVYLQKENIIDESGMPKERFSAEFPKEGPSILRIQQVVRGDSAAYFCASSAGAANYGYTFGSGTRLTVV.

The chain combines TRBV19 with TRBJ2-2; D is perhaps TRBD2 (5 bases). V gave up 7 bases and J gave up 3 bases, with 15 bases separating them. Germline lookup yields CDR1 LNHDA and CDR2 SQIVND (reference sequence). The CDR3 covers 15 residues. The CDR3, as DNA: TGTGCCAGTACCGAAACGAGGGTGTACACCGGGGAGCTGTTTTTT. It codes for CASTETRVYTGELFF.

The chain couples TRBV4-1 to TRBJ1-2; D is possibly TRBD1 (5 bases). Deletions cut 4 bases from V and 5 bases from J, with 23 bases between. There are 17 residues in the CDR3. Per germline, CDR1 MGHRA and CDR2 YSYEKL. Here the CDR3 reads CASSRSNHGPAGYGYTF. The CDR3 DNA reads as TGCGCCAGCAGCCGATCCAACCATGGGCCCGCAGGGTATGGCTACACCTTC.

About this clone itself: Compared with germline, one end of the junction differs, possibly owing to a read error. This chain uses TRBV7-7 with TRBJ2-3, with 14 bases that match TRBD2. Germline assignment: CDR1 SSHAT and CDR2 FNYEAQ (reference sequence). This CDR3 contains 17 residues. CDR3 residues: CASSMGLAGASTDTQYF. DNA of the CDR3: TGTGCTAGCAGCATGGGACTAGCGGGAGCTAGCACAGATACGCAGTATTTT.

The V call is TRBV28, the J call TRBJ1-5, with D unclear. Trimming pared 3 bases from V and 6 bases from J, leaving 9 bases between. Germline CDR1 is MDHEN and CDR2 is SYDVKM. The CDR3 consists of 13 residues. The CDR3 nucleotides are TGTGCCAGCAGTTTGGAGGGATTTCAGCCCCAGCATTTT. It specifies CASSLEGFQPQHF.

CDR3 residues: CASMAGTGELFF. The DNA for the CDR3 is TGTGCCAGCATGGCTGGTACCGGGGAGCTGTTTTTT. The V and J genes are TRBV7-9 and TRBJ2-2; D not certain. The CDR3 consists of 12 residues. Looked up from germline, CDR1 is SEHNR and CDR2 is FQNEAQ (reference sequence). Deletions cut 7 bases from V and 5 bases from J, with 8 bases between. The entire variable domain, with the rest obtained from reference TRBV7-9 and TRBJ2-2, is as follows: DTGVSQNPRHKITKRGQNVTFRCDPISEHNRLYWYRQTLGQGPEFLTYFQNEAQLEKSRLLSDRFSAERPKGSFSTLEIQRTEQGDSAMYLCASMAGTGELFFGEGSRLTVL.